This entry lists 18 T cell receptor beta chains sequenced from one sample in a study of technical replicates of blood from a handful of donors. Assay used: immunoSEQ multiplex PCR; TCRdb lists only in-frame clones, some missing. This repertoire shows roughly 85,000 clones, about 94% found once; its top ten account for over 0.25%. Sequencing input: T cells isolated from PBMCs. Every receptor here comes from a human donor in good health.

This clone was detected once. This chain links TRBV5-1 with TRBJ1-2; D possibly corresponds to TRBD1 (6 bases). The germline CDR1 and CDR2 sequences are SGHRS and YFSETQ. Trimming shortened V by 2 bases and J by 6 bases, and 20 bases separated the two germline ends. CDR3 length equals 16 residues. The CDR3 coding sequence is TGCGCCAGCAGCTTTCAGATTGGGGGGGCGCGAGATGGCTACACCTTC. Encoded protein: CASSFQIGGARDGYTF.

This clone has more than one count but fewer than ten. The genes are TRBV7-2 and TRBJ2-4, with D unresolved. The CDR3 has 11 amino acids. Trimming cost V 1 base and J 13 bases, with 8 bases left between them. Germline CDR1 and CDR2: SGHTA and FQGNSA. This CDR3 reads CASSLVSPQYF. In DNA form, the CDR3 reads TGTGCCAGCAGCTTAGTGTCCCCACAGTACTTC. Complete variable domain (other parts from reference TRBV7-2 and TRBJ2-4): GAGVSQSPSNKVTEKGKDVELRCDPISGHTALYWYRQSLGQGLEFLIYFQGNSAPDKSGLPSDRFSAERTGGSVSTLTIQRTQQEDSAVYLCASSLVSPQYFGAGTRLSVL.

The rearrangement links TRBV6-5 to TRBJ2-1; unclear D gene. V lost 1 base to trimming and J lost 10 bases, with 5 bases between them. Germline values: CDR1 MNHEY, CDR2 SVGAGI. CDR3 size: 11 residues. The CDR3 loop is CASSYLQEQFF. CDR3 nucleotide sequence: TGTGCCAGCAGTTACTTGCAGGAGCAGTTCTTC.

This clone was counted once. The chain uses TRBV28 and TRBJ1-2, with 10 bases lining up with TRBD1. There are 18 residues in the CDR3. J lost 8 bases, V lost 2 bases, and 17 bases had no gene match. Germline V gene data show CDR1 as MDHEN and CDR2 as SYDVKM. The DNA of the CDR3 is TGTGCCAGCAGTTTAGTCCGACGGCGGGGACAGGGGTCTCAAGGCTACACCTTC. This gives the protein CASSLVRRRGQGSQGYTF.

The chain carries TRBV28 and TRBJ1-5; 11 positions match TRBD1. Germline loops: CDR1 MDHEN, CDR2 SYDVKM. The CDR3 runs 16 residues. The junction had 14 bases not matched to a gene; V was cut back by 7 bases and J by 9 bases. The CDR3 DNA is TGTGCCAGCACCAGCGTCGGGACAGGGGGATTTTCGCCCCAGCATTTT. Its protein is CASTSVGTGGFSPQHF.

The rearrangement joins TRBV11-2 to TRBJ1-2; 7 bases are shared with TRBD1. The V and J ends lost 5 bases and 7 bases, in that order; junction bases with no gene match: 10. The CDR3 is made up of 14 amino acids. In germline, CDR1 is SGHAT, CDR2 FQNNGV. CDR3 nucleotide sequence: TGTGCCAGCAGCCTCGGACAGGTCCTGTCTGGCTACACCTTC. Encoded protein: CASSLGQVLSGYTF.

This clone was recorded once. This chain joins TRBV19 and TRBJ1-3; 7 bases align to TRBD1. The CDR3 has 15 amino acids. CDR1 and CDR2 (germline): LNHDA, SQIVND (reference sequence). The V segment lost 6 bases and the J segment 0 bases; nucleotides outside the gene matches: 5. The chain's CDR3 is CASSDRALSGNTIYF. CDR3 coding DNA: TGTGCCAGTAGCGACAGGGCACTCTCTGGAAACACCATATATTTT.

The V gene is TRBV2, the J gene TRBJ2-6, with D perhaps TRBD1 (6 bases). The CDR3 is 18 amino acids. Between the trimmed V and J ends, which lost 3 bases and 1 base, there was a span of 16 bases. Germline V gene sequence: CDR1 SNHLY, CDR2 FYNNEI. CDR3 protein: CASSDPLTGRSGANVLTF. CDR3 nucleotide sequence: TGTGCCAGCAGTGATCCTCTAACAGGGCGGTCTGGGGCCAACGTCCTGACTTTC.

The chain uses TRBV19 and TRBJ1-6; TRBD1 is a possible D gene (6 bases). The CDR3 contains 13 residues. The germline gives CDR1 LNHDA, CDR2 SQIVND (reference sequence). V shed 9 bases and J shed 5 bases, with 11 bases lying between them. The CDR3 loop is CASSDRNNSPLHF. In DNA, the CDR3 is TGTGCCAGCTCCGACAGGAATAATTCACCCCTCCACTTT.

The CDR3 region has the DNA TGTGCCAGCAGTTACTCCCCGACTACCCGCTACGAGCAGTACTTC. It is translated as CASSYSPTTRYEQYF. The gene calls are TRBV6-5 and TRBJ2-7; weak D call: TRBD2 (5 bases). Trimming cost V 0 bases and J 3 bases, with 12 bases left between them. Germline CDR1 and CDR2: MNHEY and SVGAGI. The CDR3 has 15 amino acids.

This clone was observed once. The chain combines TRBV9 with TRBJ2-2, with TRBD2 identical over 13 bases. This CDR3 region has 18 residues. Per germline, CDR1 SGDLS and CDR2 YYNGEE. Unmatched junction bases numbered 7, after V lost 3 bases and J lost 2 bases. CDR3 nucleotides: TGTGCCAGCAGCGCACGATGGGGACTAGCGGGAAACACCGGGGAGCTGTTTTTT. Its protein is CASSARWGLAGNTGELFF.

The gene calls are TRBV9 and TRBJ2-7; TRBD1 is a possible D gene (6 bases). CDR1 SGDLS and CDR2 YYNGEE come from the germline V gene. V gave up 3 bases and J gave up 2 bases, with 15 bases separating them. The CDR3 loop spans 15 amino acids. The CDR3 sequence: CASSASGGQTYEQYF. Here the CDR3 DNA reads TGTGCCAGCAGCGCCAGTGGTGGACAGACCTACGAGCAGTACTTC.

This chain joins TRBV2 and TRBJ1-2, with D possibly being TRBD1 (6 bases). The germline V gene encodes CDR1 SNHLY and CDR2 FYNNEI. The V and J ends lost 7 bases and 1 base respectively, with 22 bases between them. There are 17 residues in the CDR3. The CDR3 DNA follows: TGTGCCAGCACGACCCTAGGACAGTTCCAAGTTAACTATGGCTACACCTTC. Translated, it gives CASTTLGQFQVNYGYTF.

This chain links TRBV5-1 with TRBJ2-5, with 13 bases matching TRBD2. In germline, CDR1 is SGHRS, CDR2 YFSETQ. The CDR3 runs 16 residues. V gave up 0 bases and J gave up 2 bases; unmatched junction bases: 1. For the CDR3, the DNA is TGCGCCAGCAGCTTGGGGGGACTAGCGGGACAAGAGACCCAGTACTTC. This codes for CASSLGGLAGQETQYF.

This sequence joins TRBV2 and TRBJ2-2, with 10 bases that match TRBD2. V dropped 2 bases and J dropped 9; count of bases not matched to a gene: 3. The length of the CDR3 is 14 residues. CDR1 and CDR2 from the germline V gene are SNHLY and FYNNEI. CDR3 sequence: CASSESGGARELFF. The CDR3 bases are TGTGCCAGCAGTGAAAGCGGGGGGGCCAGGGAGCTGTTTTTT.

The CDR3, as DNA: TGTGCCAGCAGCTTAGGTCCAGGAGCGGGGAGTCAGCCCCAGCATTTT. Encoded protein: CASSLGPGAGSQPQHF. This chain links TRBV7-6 with TRBJ1-5; D is ambiguous. This CDR3 comprises 16 residues. The germline V and J ends were trimmed by 1 base and 6 bases, with 16 bases remaining between them. Germline assignment: CDR1 SGHVS and CDR2 FNYEAQ.

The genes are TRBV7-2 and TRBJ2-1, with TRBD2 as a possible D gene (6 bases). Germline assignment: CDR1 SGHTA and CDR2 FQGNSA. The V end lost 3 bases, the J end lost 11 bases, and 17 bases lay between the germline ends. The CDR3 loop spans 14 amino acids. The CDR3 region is CASSLGGIGSQQFF. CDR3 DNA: TGTGCCAGCAGCTTGGGGGGTATCGGGAGTCAGCAGTTCTTC.

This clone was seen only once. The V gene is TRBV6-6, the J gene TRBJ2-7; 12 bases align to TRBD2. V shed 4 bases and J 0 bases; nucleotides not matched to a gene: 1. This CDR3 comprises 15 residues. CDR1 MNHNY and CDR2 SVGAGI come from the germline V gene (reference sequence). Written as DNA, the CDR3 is TGTGCCAGCAGTTCGACTAGCGGGAGCTCCTACGAGCAGTACTTC. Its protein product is CASSSTSGSSYEQYF.